The clone carrying this T cell receptor (beta chain) is labeled as medium-sized. As yet, its antigen is unknown. This sample was included in a study of spatial heterogeneity in lung cancer. Looking at the study overall: Matched bulk RNA-seq gave a T cell module score that correlated strongly with tumor-region TCR transcript counts. Study results and caveats: For expanded intratumoral alpha and beta TCRs, counts tracked tumor mutation counts.

Time point: sample taken at primary tumor resection. The donors comprised roughly 71 untreated early-stage non-small cell lung cancer patients. Material for sequencing was whole RNA from tumor, nontumor lung or frozen PBMC, left unsorted. Using its own MiXCR run on the 5' RACE reads, TCRdb lists one record per CDR3 protein. The sample carries over 4,000 distinct CDR3 sequences, about 6.2% recorded once. This CDR3 spans 12 amino acids. The germline V and J ends were trimmed by 0 bases and 4 bases, with 3 bases remaining between them. Germline CDR1 and CDR2: SGHAT and FQNNGV. The gene calls are TRBV11-2 and TRBJ1-2; D call uncertain. The clonotype originates from a male donor with early-stage non-small cell lung cancer. The starting material was lung tumor tissue, obtained at surgery. CDR3 residues: CASSLEGYGYTF. Here the CDR3 DNA reads TGTGCCAGCAGCTTAGAAGGCTATGGCTACACCTTC.